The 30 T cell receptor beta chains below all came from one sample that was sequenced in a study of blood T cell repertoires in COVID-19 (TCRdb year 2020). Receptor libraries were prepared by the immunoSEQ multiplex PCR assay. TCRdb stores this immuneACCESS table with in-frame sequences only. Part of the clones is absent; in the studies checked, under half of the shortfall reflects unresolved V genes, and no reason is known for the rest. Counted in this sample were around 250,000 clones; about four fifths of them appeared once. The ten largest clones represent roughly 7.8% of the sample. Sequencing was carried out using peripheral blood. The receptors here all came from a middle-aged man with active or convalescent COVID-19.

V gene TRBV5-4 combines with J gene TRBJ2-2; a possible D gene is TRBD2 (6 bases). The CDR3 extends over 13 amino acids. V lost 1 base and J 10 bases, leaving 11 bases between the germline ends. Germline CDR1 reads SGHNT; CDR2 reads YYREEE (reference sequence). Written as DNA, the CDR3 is TGTGCCAGCAGCTTGAAGCCGGGAGCGGAGCTGTTTTTT. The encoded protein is CASSLKPGAELFF.

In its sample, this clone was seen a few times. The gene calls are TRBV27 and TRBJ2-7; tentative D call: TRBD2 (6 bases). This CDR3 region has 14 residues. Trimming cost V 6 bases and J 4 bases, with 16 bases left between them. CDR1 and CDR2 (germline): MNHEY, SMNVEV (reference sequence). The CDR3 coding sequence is TGTGCCAGCAGCCTACAGGTTCGGGGGTACGAGCAGTACTTC. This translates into CASSLQVRGYEQYF.

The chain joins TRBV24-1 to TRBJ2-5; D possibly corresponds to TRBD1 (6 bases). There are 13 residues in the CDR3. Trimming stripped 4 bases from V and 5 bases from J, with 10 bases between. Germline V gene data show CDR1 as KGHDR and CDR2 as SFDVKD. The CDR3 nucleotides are TGTGCCACCAGTGAGGGGGCCACGGAGACCCAGTACTTC. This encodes CATSEGATETQYF.

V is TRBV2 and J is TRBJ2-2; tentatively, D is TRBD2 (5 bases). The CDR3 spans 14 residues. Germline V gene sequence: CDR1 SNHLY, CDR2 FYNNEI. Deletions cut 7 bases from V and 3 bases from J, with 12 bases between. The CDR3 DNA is TGTGCCAGCACCCTCGGGGTAGACACCGGGGAGCTGTTTTTT. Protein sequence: CASTLGVDTGELFF. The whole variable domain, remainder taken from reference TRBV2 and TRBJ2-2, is EPEVTQTPSHQVTQMGQEVILRCVPISNHLYFYWYRQILGQKVEFLVSFYNNEISEKSEIFDDQFSVERPDGSNFTLKIRSTKLEDSAMYFCASTLGVDTGELFFGEGSRLTVL.

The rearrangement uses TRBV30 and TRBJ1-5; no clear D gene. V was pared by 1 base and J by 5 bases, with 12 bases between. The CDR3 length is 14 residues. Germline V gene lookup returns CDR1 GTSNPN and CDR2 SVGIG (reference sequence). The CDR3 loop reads CAWSGKWGDQPQHF. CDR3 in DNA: TGTGCCTGGAGTGGTAAGTGGGGAGATCAGCCCCAGCATTTT.

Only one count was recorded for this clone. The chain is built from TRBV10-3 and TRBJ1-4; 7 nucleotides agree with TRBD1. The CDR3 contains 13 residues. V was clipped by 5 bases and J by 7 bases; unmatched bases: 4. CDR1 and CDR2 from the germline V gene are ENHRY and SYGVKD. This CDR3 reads CAISSGGGEKLFF. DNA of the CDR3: TGTGCCATCAGTTCAGGGGGAGGTGAAAAACTGTTTTTT.

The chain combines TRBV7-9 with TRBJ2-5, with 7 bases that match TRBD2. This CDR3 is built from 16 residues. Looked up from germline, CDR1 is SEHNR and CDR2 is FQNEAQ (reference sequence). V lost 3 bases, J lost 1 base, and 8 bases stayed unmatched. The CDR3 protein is CASSFGVRTSQETQYF. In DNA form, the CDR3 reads TGTGCCAGCAGCTTCGGGGTCAGGACTAGCCAAGAGACCCAGTACTTC.

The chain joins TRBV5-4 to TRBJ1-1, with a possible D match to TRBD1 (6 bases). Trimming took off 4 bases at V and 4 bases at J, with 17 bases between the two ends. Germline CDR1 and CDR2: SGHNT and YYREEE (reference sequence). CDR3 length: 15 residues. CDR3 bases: TGTGCCAGCAGCCTGGGAGGGGGAGGGAGCACTGAAGCTTTCTTT. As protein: CASSLGGGGSTEAFF.

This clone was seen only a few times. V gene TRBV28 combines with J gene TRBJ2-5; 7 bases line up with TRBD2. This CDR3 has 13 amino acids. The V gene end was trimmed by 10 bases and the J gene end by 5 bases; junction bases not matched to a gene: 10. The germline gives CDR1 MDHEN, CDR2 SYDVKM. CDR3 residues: CATSTPGRETQYF. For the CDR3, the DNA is TGTGCCACCTCGACCCCCGGGAGGGAGACCCAGTACTTC.

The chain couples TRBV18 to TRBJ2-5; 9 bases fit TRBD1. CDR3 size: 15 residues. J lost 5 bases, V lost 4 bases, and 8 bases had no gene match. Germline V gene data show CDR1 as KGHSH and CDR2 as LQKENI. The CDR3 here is CASSQKQGALETQYF. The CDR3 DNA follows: TGTGCCAGCTCACAGAAACAGGGGGCGCTTGAGACCCAGTACTTC.

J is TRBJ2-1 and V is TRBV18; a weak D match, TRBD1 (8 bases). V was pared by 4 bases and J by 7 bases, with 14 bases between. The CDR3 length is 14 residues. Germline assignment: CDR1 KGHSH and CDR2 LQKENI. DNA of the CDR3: TGTGCCAGCTCACTAGACAGGGGAGGGAATGAGCAGTTCTTC. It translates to CASSLDRGGNEQFF.

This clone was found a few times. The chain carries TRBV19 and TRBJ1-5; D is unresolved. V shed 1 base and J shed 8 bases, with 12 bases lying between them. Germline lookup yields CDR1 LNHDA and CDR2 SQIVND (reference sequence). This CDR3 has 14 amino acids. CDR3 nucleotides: TGTGCCAGTAGTATAGTGGCCCAGGCCGAGCCCCAGCATTTT. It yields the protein CASSIVAQAEPQHF.

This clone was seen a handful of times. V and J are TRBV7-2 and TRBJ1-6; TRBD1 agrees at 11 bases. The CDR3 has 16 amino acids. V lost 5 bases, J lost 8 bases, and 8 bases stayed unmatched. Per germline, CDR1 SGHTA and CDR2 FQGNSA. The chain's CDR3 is CASSPEGTGGYSPLHF. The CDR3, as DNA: TGTGCCAGCAGCCCAGAGGGGACAGGGGGTTATTCACCCCTCCACTTT.

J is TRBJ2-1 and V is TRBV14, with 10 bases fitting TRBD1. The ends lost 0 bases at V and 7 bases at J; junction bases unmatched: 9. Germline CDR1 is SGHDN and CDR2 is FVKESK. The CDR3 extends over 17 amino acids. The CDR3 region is CASSQDIRQGARNEQFF. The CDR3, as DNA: TGTGCCAGCAGCCAAGATATCAGACAGGGGGCAAGAAATGAGCAGTTCTTC.

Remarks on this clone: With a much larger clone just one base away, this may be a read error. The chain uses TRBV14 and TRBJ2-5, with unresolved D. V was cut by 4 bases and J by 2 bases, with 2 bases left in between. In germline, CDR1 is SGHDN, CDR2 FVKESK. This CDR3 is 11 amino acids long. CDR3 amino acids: CASSLQETQYF. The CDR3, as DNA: TGTGCCAGCAGCCTACAAGAGACCCAGTACTTC.

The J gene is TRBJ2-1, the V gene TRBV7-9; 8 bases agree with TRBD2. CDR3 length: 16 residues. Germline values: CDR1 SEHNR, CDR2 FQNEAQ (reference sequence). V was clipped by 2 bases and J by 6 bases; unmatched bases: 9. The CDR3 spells CASSLSAGGAPNEQFF. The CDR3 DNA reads TGTGCCAGCAGCTTAAGTGCCGGGGGGGCCCCCAATGAGCAGTTCTTC. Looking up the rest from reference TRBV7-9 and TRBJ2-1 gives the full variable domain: DTGVSQNPRHKITKRGQNVTFRCDPISEHNRLYWYRQTLGQGPEFLTYFQNEAQLEKSRLLSDRFSAERPKGSFSTLEIQRTEQGDSAMYLCASSLSAGGAPNEQFFGPGTRLTVL.

CDR3 in amino acids: CASSRPGTGVKNIQYF. CDR3 nucleotides: TGTGCCAGCAGCCGTCCCGGGACAGGGGTCAAAAACATTCAGTACTTC. The V gene is TRBV7-9, the J gene TRBJ2-4; 10 bases match TRBD1. V lost 5 bases, J lost 3 bases, and 7 bases stayed unmatched. This CDR3 region has 16 residues. Germline V lookup: CDR1 SEHNR, CDR2 FQNEAQ (reference sequence).

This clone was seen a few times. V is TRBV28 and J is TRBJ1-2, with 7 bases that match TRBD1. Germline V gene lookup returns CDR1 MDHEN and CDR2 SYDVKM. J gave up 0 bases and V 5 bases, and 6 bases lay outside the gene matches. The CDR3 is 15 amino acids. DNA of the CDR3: TGTGCCAGCAGTATCGGGACAGCCGCTAACTATGGCTACACCTTC. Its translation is CASSIGTAANYGYTF.

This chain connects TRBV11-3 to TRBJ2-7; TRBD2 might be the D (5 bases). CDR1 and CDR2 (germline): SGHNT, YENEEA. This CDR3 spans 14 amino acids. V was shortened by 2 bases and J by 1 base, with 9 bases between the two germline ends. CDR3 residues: CASSLMPGSYEQYF. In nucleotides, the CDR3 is TGTGCCAGCAGCTTAATGCCGGGATCCTACGAGCAGTACTTC.

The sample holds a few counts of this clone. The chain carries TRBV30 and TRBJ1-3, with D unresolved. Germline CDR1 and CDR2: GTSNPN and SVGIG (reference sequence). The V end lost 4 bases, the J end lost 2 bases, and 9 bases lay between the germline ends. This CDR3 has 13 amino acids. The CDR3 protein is CAWITTTGNTIYF. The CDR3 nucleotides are TGTGCCTGGATCACGACAACTGGAAACACCATATATTTT. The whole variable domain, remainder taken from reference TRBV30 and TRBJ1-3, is SQTIHQWPATLVQPVGSPLSLECTVEGTSNPNLYWYRQAAGRGLQLLFYSVGIGQISSEVPQNLSASRPQDRQFILSSKKLLLSDSGFYLCAWITTTGNTIYFGEGSWLTVV.

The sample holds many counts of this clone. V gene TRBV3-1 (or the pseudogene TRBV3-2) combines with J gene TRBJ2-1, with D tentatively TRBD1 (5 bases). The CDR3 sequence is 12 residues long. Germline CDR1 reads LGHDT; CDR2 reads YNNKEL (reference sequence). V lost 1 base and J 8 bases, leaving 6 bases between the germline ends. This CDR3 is CASSQAGYEQFF. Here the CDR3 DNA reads TGTGCCAGCAGCCAAGCAGGGTATGAGCAGTTCTTC.

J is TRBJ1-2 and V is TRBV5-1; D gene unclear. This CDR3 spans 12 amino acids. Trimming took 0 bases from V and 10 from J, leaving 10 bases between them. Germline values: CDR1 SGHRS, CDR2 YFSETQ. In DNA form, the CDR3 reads TGCGCCAGCAGCTTGGCTACAGCCGACTACACCTTC. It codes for CASSLATADYTF.

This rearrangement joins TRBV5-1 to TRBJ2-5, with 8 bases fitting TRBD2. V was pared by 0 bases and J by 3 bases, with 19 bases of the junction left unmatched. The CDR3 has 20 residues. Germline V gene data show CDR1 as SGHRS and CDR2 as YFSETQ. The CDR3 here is CASSLGELAGYLSSEETQYF. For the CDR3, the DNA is TGCGCCAGCAGCTTGGGTGAATTAGCGGGGTATTTAAGTTCGGAAGAGACCCAGTACTTC. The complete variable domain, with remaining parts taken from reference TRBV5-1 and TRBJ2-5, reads KAGVTQTPRYLIKTRGQQVTLSCSPISGHRSVSWYQQTPGQGLQFLFEYFSETQRNKGNFPGRFSGRQFSNSRSEMNVSTLELGDSALYLCASSLGELAGYLSSEETQYFGPGTRLLVL.

The CDR3 region is CAMKNNRQQNSPLHF. CDR3 bases: TGTGCCATGAAGAACAACAGACAACAAAATTCACCCCTCCACTTT. The chain recombines TRBV2 with TRBJ1-6; D is unresolved. With 10 bases removed from V and 7 bases from J, the gap between germline ends came to 20 bases. The CDR3 is 15 amino acids. CDR1 and CDR2 (germline): SNHLY, FYNNEI.

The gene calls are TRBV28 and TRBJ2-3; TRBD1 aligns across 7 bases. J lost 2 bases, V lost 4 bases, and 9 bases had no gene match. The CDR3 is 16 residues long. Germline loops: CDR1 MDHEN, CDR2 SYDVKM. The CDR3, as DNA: TGTGCCAGCAGTTCCCAGGGACAGTACACCACAGATACGCAGTATTTT. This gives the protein CASSSQGQYTTDTQYF.

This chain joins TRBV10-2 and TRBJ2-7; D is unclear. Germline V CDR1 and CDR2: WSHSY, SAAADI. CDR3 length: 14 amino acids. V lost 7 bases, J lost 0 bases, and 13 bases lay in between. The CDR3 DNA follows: TGCGCCAGCACCCTGCTCCTGAGCTCCTACGAGCAGTACTTC. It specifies CASTLLLSSYEQYF.

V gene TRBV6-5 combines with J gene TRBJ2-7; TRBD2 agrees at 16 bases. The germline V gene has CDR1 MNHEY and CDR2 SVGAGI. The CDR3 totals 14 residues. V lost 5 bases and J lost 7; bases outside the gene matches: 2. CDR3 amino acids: CASSPGLAGGEQYF. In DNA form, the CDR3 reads TGTGCCAGCAGTCCGGGACTAGCGGGGGGGGAGCAGTACTTC.

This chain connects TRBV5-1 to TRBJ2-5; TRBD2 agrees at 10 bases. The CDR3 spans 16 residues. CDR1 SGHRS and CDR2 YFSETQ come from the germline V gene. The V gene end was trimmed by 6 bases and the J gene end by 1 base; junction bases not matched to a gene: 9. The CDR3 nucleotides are TGCGCCAGCATGGCTAGCGGGAGCGTAGCCCAAGAGACCCAGTACTTC. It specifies CASMASGSVAQETQYF. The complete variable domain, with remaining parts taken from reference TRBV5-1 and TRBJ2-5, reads KAGVTQTPRYLIKTRGQQVTLSCSPISGHRSVSWYQQTPGQGLQFLFEYFSETQRNKGNFPGRFSGRQFSNSRSEMNVSTLELGDSALYLCASMASGSVAQETQYFGPGTRLLVL.

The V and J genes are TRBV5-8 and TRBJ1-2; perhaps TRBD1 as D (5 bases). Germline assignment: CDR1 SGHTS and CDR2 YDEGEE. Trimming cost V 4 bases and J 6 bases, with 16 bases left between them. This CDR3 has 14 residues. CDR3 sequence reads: CASSIPGGVHGYTF. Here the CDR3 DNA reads TGTGCCAGCAGCATCCCCGGAGGGGTCCATGGCTACACCTTC.

The CDR3 sequence is CASSYGQGNQPQHF. The DNA of the CDR3 is TGTGCCAGCAGTTACGGGCAGGGCAATCAGCCCCAGCATTTT. The chain recombines TRBV6-5 with TRBJ1-5; D remains unclear. Deletions cut 2 bases from V and 2 bases from J, with 7 bases between. Germline CDR1 is MNHEY and CDR2 is SVGAGI. The CDR3 loop spans 14 amino acids.